This is a list of T cell receptor beta chains from one sample in a study of control samples from healthy donors and cancer patients. TCRdb's copy holds only in-frame clones and misses some; the assay was immunoSEQ multiplex PCR. This table holds approximately 220,000 clones, just under 95% found once. Material: blood. The origin of the receptors is a man aged 45-65 years in good health. The CDR3 runs from the conserved cysteine through the conserved F or W. D genes are given only for firm matches. Size is omitted from some rows. Given values are once, few, many or a class for expanded clones.

TRBJ2-2 | . | . | TRBV5-1 | CASSFQGGGITGELFF | TGCGCCAGCAGCTTTCAGGGTGGGGGTATCACCGGGGAGCTGTTTTTT
TRBJ1-2 | . | . | TRBV4-1 | CASSLGDTRSYTF | TGCGCCAGCAGCCTTGGGGACACCCGGAGCTACACCTTC
TRBJ2-3 | . | TRBD1 | TRBV6-5 | CASRPGQGANTQYF | TGTGCCAGCCGACCGGGACAGGGTGCTAATACGCAGTATTTT
TRBJ2-5 | . | . | TRBV18 | CASSSGTSETQYF | TGTGCCAGCTCATCTGGGACGTCAGAGACCCAGTACTTC
TRBJ2-1 | . | . | TRBV11-2 | CASSLVWEGNEQFF | TGTGCCAGCAGCTTAGTTTGGGAAGGGAATGAGCAGTTCTTC
TRBJ1-6 | . | . | TRBV3-1/TRBV3-2 | CASSQEPGIFNNSPLHF | TGTGCCAGCAGCCAAGAACCGGGAATATTTAATAATTCACCCCTCCACTTT
TRBJ2-5 | . | TRBD1 | TRBV28 | CASSGQVETQYF | TGTGCCAGCAGTGGACAGGTTGAGACCCAGTACTTC
TRBJ1-2 | . | . | TRBV6-5 | CASNERGGTYGYTF | TGTGCCAGCAACGAAAGAGGGGGGACCTATGGCTACACCTTC
TRBJ2-3 | . | TRBD1 | TRBV5-1 | CASRTGQGTDTQYF | TGCGCCAGCAGGACAGGACAGGGGACAGATACGCAGTATTTT
TRBJ2-1 | . | TRBD2 | TRBV3-1/TRBV3-2 | CASSQSLCGGDNEQFF | TGTGCCAGCAGCCAGAGTCTCTGCGGGGGGGATAATGAGCAGTTCTTC
TRBJ1-2 | once | . | TRBV12-3/TRBV12-4 | CASIQGGRYTF | TGTGCCAGTATCCAGGGCGGGCGCTACACCTTC